This T cell receptor beta chain comes out of a study of long-term antiretroviral therapy in people with HIV. The libraries were made with immunoSEQ v3.0 at survey level. Produced via immunoSEQ multiplex PCR; TCRdb's table is partial and in-frame only. The table includes over 30,000 clones, around 80% detected once. CDR1 is SGHRS and CDR2 is YFSETQ in the germline V gene. With 0 bases removed from V and 0 bases from J, the gap between germline ends came to 4 bases. The CDR3 has 14 amino acids. This chain joins TRBV5-1 and TRBJ2-4; no firm D call. The clonotype was recovered from a woman between 50 and 59 years old with HIV. The sample was unsorted PBMCs, taken 3.1 years after starting antiretroviral therapy. The CDR3 is CASSLGEAKNIQYF. In DNA form, the CDR3 reads TGCGCCAGCAGCTTGGGGGAAGCCAAAAACATTCAGTACTTC.